This T cell receptor (beta chain) was profiled in a study of blood T cells in healthy people across ages. Study-level findings and limits: When set beside aged donors, long-lived donors presented more naive CD4+ cells and higher diversity. Percentage of naive T cells showed a strong correlation with TCR beta diversity.

On this clonotype: Its antigen is unidentified.

V was clipped by 6 bases and J by 6 bases, with 11 bases between them. This CDR3 is 12 amino acids long. Germline V gene data show CDR1 as MNHNY and CDR2 as SVGAGI (reference sequence). Samples each yielded at least 5 micrograms of total RNA. For the second PCR, which ran for about 6 to 11 cycles, a sample-barcoded 5' primer and a J-beta primer mix were used. TCRdb passed the 5' RACE reads through MiXCR, listing each CDR3 protein once. In the table there are some 940,000 distinct CDR3 sequences, roughly 29% of which are singletons. This sample was also put to use in a study of T cells of mothers and their children. In that study: Overlap in related mother-child pairs always slightly exceeded unrelated pairs, never significantly.

The chain uses TRBV6-6 and TRBJ1-1; D not resolved. The sample was blood. This TCR was recovered from a middle-aged woman in good health. CDR3 residues: CASRGGQAEAFF. In DNA form, the CDR3 reads TGTGCCAGCAGGGGAGGTCAGGCTGAAGCTTTCTTT.